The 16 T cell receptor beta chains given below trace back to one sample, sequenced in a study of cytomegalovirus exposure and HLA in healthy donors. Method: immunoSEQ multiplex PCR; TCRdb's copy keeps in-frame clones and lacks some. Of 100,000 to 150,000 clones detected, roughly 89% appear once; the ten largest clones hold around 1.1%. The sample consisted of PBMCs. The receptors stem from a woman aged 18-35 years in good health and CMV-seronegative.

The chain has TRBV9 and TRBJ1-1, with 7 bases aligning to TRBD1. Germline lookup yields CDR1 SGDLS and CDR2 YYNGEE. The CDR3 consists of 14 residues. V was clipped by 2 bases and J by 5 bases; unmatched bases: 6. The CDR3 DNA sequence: TGTGCCAGCAGCGTCACACAGGGGCAGACTGAAGCTTTCTTT. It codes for CASSVTQGQTEAFF. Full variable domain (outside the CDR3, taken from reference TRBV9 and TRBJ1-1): DSGVTQTPKHLITATGQRVTLRCSPRSGDLSVYWYQQSLDQGLQFLIQYYNGEERAKGNILERFSAQQFPDLHSELNLSSLELGDSALYFCASSVTQGQTEAFFGQGTRLTVV.

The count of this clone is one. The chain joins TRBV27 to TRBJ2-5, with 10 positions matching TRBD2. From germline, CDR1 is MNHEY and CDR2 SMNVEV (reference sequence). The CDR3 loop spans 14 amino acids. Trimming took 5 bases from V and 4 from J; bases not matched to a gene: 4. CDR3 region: CASSAVAGGETQYF. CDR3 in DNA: TGTGCCAGCAGTGCCGTAGCGGGAGGAGAGACCCAGTACTTC.

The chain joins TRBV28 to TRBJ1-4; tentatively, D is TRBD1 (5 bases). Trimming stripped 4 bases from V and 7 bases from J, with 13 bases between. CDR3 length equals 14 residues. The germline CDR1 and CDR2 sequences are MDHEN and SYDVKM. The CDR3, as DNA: TGTGCCAGCAGTTCGTCAGGGTGGGTTGAAAAACTGTTTTTT. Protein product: CASSSSGWVEKLFF.

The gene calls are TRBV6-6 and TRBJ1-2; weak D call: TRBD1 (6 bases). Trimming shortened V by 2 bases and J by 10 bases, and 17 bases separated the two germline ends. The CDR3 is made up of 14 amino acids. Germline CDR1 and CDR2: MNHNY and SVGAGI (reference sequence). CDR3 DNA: TGTGCCAGCAGTTACAGGGGACAATCCGAGGACTACACCTTC. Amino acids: CASSYRGQSEDYTF.

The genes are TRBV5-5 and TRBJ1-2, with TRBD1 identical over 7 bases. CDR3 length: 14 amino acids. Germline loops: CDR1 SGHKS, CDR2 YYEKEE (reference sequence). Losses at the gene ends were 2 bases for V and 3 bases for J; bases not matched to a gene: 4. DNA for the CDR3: TGTGCCAGCAGCTTTCCTGACAGGGACTATGGCTACACCTTC. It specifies CASSFPDRDYGYTF. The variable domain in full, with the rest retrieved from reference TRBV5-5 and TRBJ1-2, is DAGVTQSPTHLIKTRGQQVTLRCSPISGHKSVSWYQQVLGQGPQFIFQYYEKEERGRGNFPDRFSARQFPNYSSELNVNALLLGDSALYLCASSFPDRDYGYTFGSGTRLTVV.

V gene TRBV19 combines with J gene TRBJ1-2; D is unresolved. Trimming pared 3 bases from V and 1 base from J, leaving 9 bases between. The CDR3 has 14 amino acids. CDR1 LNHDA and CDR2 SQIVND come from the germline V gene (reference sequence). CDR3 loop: CASSIRYLNYGYTF. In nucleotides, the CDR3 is TGTGCCAGTAGTATCCGCTACCTTAACTATGGCTACACCTTC.

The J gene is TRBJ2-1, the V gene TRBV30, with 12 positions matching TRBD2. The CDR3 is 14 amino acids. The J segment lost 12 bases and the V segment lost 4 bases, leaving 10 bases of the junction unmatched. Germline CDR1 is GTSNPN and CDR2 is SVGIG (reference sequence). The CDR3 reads CAWTTSGGPGGQFF. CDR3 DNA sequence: TGTGCCTGGACGACTAGCGGGGGACCAGGGGGGCAGTTCTTC.

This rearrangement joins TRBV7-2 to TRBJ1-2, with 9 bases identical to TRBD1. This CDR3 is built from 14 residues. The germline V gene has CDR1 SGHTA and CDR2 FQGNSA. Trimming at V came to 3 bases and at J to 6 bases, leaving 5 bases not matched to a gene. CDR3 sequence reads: CASSFDDRGNGYTF. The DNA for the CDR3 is TGTGCCAGCAGCTTTGATGACAGGGGGAATGGCTACACCTTC.

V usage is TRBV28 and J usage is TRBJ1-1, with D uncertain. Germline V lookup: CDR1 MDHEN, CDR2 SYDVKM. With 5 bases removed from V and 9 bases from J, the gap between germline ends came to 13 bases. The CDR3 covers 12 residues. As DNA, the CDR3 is TGTGCCAGCAGTCCCCTCGCGCCCCAAGCTTTCTTT. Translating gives CASSPLAPQAFF.

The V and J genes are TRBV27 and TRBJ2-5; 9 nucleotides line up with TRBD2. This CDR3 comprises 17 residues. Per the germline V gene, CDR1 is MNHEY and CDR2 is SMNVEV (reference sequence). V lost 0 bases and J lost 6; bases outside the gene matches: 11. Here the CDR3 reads CASSLSAASGMEKTQYF. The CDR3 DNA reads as TGTGCCAGCAGTTTATCGGCGGCTAGCGGGATGGAGAAGACCCAGTACTTC.

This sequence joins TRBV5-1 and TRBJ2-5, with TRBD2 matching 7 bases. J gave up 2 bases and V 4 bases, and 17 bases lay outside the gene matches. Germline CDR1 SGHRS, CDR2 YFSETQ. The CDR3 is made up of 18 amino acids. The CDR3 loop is CASSQRTSSIFSQETQYF. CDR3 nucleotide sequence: TGCGCCAGCAGCCAAAGGACTAGTAGCATTTTCTCGCAAGAGACCCAGTACTTC.

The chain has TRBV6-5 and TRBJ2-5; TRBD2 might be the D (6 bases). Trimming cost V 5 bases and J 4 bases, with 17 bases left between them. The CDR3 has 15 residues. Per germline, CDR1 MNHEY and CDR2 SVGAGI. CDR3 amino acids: CASSPTLTRSETQYF. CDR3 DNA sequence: TGTGCCAGCAGTCCGACCCTGACTAGGTCAGAGACCCAGTACTTC.

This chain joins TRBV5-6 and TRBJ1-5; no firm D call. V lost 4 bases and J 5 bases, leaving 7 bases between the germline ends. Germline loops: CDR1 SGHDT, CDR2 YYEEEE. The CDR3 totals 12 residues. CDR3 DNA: TGTGCCAGCAGCGGGCGGGATCAGCCCCAGCATTTT. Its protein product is CASSGRDQPQHF.

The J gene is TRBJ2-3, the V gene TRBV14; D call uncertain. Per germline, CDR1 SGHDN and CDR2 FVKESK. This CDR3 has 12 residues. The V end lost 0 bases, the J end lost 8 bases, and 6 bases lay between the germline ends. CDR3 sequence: CASSQDFSTQYF. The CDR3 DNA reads TGTGCCAGCAGCCAAGACTTTTCTACGCAGTATTTT.

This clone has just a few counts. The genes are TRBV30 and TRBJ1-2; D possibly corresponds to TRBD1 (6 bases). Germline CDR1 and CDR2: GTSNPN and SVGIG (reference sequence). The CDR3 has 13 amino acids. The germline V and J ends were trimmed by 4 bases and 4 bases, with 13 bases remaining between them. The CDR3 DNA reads TGTGCCTGGAAGGGGGGGAATAGCTATGGCTACACCTTC. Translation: CAWKGGNSYGYTF.

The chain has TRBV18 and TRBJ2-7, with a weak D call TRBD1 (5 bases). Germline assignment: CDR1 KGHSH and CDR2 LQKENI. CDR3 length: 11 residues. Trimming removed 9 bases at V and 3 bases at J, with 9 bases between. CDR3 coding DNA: TGTGCCAGTTCCCAGGGCTACGAGCAGTACGTC. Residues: CASSQGYEQYV.